This TCR beta chain was identified in a study of tumor-infiltrating lymphocytes in primary liver carcinoma. This clonotype was seen a few times. The CDR3 consists of 14 residues. CDR1 and CDR2 from the germline V gene are SEHNR and FQNEAQ (reference sequence). V lost 1 base and J lost 6, with 11 bases in between. Researchers generated TCR beta cDNA from roughly 500 ng of total RNA, relying on a constant-region primer. Three nested multiplex PCR rounds of slightly modified ARM-PCR generated TCR beta libraries. Amplification in the first two PCR rounds was performed using TRBV1-TRBV30 forward primers and a C-beta reverse primer for approximately 10 cycles each. One entry per CDR3 protein results from TCRdb running MiXCR on the multiplex PCR reads. The sample carries 300,000 to 350,000 distinct CDR3 sequences, nearly 60% recorded once. It was unsorted whole blood that yielded blood RNA, and germline DNA was also extracted.

Sample: peripheral blood. The chain carries TRBV7-9 and TRBJ2-3; either TRBD1 or TRBD2 may supply D (5 bases each). This clonotype was sampled from a woman in her thirties with primary liver carcinoma and hepatitis B virus infection. CDR3 in amino acids: CASSLGGSLDTQYF. The CDR3 region has the DNA TGTGCCAGCAGCTTAGGGGGGAGCCTGGATACGCAGTATTTT.